This TCR beta chain was identified during a study of OX40 agonist ivuxolimab in advanced cancers. Study-wide context: The study gave patients intravenous ivuxolimab at 0.01 to 10 mg/kg every 2 weeks. The study, taken as a whole, reports: Low normalized T-cell clonal expansion was also seen in some nonresponders.

Sequencing was performed with immunoSEQ multiplex PCR; in TCRdb, only in-frame clones are kept and a portion is missing. The sample yields tens of thousands of clones, over 75% seen once. Germline-derived CDR1 and CDR2 are MNHEY and SMNVEV (reference sequence). Trimming shortened V by 0 bases and J by 6 bases, and 9 bases separated the two germline ends. The CDR3 covers 13 residues. Regarding this clone: Antigen specificity is unknown.

This TCR came from an adult with an advanced solid tumor such as melanoma, head and neck, liver or kidney cancer. The V gene is TRBV27, the J gene TRBJ2-7; D is tentatively TRBD1 or TRBD2 (5 bases each). The source was CD4+ or CD8+ T cells sorted from blood, collected in a trial of the OX40 agonist ivuxolimab. CDR3 sequence: CASSLSKGSEQYF. CDR3 DNA: TGTGCCAGCAGTTTATCGAAGGGGAGCGAGCAGTACTTC.